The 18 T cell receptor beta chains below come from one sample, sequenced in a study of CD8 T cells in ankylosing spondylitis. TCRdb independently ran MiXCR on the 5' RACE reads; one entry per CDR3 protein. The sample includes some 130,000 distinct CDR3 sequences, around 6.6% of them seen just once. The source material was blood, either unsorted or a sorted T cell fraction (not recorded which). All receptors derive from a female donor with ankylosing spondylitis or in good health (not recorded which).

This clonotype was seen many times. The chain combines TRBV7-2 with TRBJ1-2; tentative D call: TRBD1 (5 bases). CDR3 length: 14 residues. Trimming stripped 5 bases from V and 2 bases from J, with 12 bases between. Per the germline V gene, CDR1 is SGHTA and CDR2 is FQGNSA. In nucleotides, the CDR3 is TGTGCCAGCAGCCCCGGGCGGGGCAACTATGGCTACACCTTC. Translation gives CASSPGRGNYGYTF.

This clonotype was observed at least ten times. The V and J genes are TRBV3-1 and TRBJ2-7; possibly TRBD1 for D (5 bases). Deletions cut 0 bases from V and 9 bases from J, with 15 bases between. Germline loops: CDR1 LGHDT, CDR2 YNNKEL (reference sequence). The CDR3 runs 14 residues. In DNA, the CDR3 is TGTGCCAGCAGCCAAGACAGGGAACGGCGTGGGCAGTACTTC. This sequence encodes CASSQDRERRGQYF.

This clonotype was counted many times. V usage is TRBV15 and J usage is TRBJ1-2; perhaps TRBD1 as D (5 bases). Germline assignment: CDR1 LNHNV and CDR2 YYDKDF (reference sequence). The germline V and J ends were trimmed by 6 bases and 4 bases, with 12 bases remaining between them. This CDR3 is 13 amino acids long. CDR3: CATSRSGGYGYTF. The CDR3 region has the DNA TGTGCCACCAGTCGTAGTGGGGGCTATGGCTACACCTTC.

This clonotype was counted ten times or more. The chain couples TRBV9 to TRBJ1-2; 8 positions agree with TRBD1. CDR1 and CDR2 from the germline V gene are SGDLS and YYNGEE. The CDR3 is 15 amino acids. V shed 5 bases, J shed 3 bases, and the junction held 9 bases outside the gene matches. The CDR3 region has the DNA TGTGCCAGCAGTGCCCCAGGACAGGGTGACTATGGCTACACCTTC. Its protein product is CASSAPGQGDYGYTF.

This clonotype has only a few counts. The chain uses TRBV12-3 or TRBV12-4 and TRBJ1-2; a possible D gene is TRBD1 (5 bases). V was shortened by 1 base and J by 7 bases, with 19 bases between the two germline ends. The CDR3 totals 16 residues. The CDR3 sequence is CASSLGAAQGVIGYTF. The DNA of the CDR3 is TGTGCCAGCAGTTTAGGAGCCGCCCAGGGCGTAATTGGCTACACCTTC.

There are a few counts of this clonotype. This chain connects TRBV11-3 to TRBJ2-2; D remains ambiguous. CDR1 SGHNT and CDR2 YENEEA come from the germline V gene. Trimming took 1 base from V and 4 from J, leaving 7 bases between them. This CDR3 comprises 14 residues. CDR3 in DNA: TGTGCCAGCAGCTTAGGATCGCTCACCGGGGAGCTGTTTTTT. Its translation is CASSLGSLTGELFF.

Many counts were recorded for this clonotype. The CDR3 DNA reads as TGTGCCAGCAGTTCCTACAGGGGGGTGAACACCGGGGAGCTGTTTTTT. It encodes CASSSYRGVNTGELFF. The chain combines TRBV28 with TRBJ2-2, with 8 bases lining up with TRBD1. Trimming took 4 bases from V and 1 from J; bases not matched to a gene: 5. The germline gives CDR1 MDHEN, CDR2 SYDVKM. CDR3 length: 16 residues.

For the CDR3, the DNA is TGTGCCAGCAGCGCCGTAAGGGGGGGCAATCAGCCCCAGCATTTT. Translating it yields CASSAVRGGNQPQHF. This chain uses TRBV12-3 or TRBV12-4 with TRBJ1-5, with D perhaps matching TRBD1 (6 bases). Trimming shortened V by 6 bases and J by 2 bases, and 14 bases separated the two germline ends. The CDR3 is 15 amino acids.

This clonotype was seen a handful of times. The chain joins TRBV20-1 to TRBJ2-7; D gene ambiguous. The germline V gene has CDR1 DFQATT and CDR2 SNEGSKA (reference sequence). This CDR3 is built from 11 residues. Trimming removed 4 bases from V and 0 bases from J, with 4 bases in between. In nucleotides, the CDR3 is TGCAGTGCTACCCCCTCCTACGAGCAGTACTTC. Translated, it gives CSATPSYEQYF.

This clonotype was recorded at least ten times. CDR3 region: CASSQDLSAQPQHF. CDR3 nucleotides: TGTGCCAGCAGCCAAGATTTAAGCGCTCAGCCCCAGCATTTT. The chain carries TRBV3-1 and TRBJ1-5; D gene uncertain. V was trimmed by 0 bases and J by 6 bases, leaving 9 bases between them. Germline CDR1 LGHDT, CDR2 YNNKEL (reference sequence). This CDR3 has 14 residues.

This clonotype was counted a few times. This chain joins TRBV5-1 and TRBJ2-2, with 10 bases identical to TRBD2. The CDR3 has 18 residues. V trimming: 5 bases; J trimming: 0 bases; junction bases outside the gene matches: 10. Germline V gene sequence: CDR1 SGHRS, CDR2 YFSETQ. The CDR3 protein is CASRRLAGGPANTGELFF. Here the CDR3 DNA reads TGCGCCAGCAGGAGGTTAGCGGGGGGCCCTGCGAACACCGGGGAGCTGTTTTTT.

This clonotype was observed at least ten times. The CDR3 DNA reads TGTGCCTGGAGTGTTCTTACCGACAGGCGAAATGGCTACACCTTC. Its protein is CAWSVLTDRRNGYTF. The rearrangement joins TRBV30 to TRBJ1-2; maybe TRBD1 (6 bases). Per germline, CDR1 GTSNPN and CDR2 SVGIG (reference sequence). The CDR3 is 15 amino acids. Trimming took 0 bases from V and 6 from J, leaving 17 bases between them.

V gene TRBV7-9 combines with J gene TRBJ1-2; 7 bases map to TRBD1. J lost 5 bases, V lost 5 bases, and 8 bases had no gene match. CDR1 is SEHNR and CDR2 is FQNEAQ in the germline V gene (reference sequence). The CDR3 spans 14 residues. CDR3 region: CASSLRGLRYGYTF. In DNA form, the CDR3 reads TGTGCCAGCAGCCTTAGGGGGCTACGGTATGGCTACACCTTC. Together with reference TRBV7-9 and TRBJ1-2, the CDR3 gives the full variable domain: DTGVSQNPRHKITKRGQNVTFRCDPISEHNRLYWYRQTLGQGPEFLTYFQNEAQLEKSRLLSDRFSAERPKGSFSTLEIQRTEQGDSAMYLCASSLRGLRYGYTFGSGTRLTVV.

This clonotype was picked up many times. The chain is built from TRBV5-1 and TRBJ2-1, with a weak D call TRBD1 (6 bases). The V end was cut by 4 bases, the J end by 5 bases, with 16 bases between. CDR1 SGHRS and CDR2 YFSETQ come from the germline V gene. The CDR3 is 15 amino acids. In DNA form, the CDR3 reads TGCGCCAGCAGCACAACAGGGATTTCGGACAATGAGCAGTTCTTC. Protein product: CASSTTGISDNEQFF. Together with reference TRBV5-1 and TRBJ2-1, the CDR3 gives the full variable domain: KAGVTQTPRYLIKTRGQQVTLSCSPISGHRSVSWYQQTPGQGLQFLFEYFSETQRNKGNFPGRFSGRQFSNSRSEMNVSTLELGDSALYLCASSTTGISDNEQFFGPGTRLTVL.

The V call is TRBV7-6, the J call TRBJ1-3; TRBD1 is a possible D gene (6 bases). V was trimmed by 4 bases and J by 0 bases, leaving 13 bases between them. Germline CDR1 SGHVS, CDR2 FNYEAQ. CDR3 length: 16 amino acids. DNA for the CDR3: TGTGCCAGCAGCTCAGGCGGACAGACCTCTGGAAACACCATATATTTT. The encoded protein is CASSSGGQTSGNTIYF.

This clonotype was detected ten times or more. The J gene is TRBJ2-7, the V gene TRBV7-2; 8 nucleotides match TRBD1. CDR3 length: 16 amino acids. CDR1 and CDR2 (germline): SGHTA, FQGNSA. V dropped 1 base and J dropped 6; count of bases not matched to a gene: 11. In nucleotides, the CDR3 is TGTGCCAGCAGCTTAGTAGTAGGACAGGGACACGGCGAGCAGTACTTC. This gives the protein CASSLVVGQGHGEQYF.

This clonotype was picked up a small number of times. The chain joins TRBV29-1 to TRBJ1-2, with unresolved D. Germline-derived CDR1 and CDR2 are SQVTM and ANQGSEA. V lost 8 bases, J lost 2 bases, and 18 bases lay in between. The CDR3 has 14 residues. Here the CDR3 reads CSPHMAEPNYGYTF. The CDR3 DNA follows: TGCAGCCCCCATATGGCCGAGCCAAACTATGGCTACACCTTC.

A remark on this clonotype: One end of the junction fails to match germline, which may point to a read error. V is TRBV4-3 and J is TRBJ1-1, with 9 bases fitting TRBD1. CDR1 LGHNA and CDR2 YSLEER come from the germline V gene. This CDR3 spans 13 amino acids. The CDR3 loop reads CASSQEREDRGYF. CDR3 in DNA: TGCGCCAGCAGCCAAGAAAGGGAGGACAGGGGTTACTTT.